This entry features one T cell receptor beta chain sequence. Its antigen is not identified. Looked up from germline, CDR1 is SNHLY and CDR2 is FYNNEI. The CDR3 has 14 residues. Trimming took off 6 bases at V and 5 bases at J, with 15 bases between the two ends. This entry is derived from a study of OX40 agonist ivuxolimab in advanced cancers. Study in general: The mean age was approximately 60 years, ranging from 23 to 79, with around four fifths of participants male. Three individuals attained partial responses, comprising one hepatocellular carcinoma case and two cutaneous melanoma cases.

Patients had blood sampled at baseline and again on cycle 4 day 1 and cycle 7 day 1. The repertoire was sequenced with immunoSEQ multiplex PCR; TCRdb's copy has only in-frame clones and lacks some. Among around 98,000 clones listed, 70% to 90% were seen once. Overall study results and limits: Relative to CD4+, CD8+ T cells held more expanded clones on average.

The source was CD4+ or CD8+ T cells sorted from blood, collected in a trial of the OX40 agonist ivuxolimab. The receptor's source is an adult with an advanced solid tumor such as melanoma, head and neck, liver or kidney cancer. The chain has TRBV2 and TRBJ2-3; D perhaps matches TRBD2 (7 bases). The CDR3 DNA follows: TGTGCCAGCAGCCTAGGGGGGGGAGGAGATACGCAGTATTTT. Its translation: CASSLGGGGDTQYF. Full variable domain (missing parts from reference TRBV2 and TRBJ2-3): EPEVTQTPSHQVTQMGQEVILRCVPISNHLYFYWYRQILGQKVEFLVSFYNNEISEKSEIFDDQFSVERPDGSNFTLKIRSTKLEDSAMYFCASSLGGGGDTQYFGPGTRLTVL.